The 22 T cell receptor beta chains in this list originate from one sample, sequenced in a study of memory CD4+ T cells and cytomegalovirus serostatus. Only in-frame clones appear in the TCRdb table, and some are missing; sequencing was by immunoSEQ multiplex PCR. The table shows fewer than 90,000 clones, with 75% to 85% occurring only once. The sort gate was single viable CD3+CD4+CD8-CD45RO+ cells for memory CD4+ T cells. Source material: memory CD4+ T cells from blood. The receptors here all came from an adult in good health and CMV-seropositive.

This clone was found a few times. The chain couples TRBV2 to TRBJ1-1; D perhaps matches TRBD1 (5 bases). The germline gives CDR1 SNHLY, CDR2 FYNNEI. Trimming removed 6 bases from V and 5 bases from J, with 10 bases in between. There are 12 residues in the CDR3. The CDR3 DNA reads as TGTGCCAGCAGACTTCGACAGACTGAAGCTTTCTTT. Its protein is CASRLRQTEAFF. The full variable domain, completed using reference TRBV2 and TRBJ1-1, is EPEVTQTPSHQVTQMGQEVILRCVPISNHLYFYWYRQILGQKVEFLVSFYNNEISEKSEIFDDQFSVERPDGSNFTLKIRSTKLEDSAMYFCASRLRQTEAFFGQGTRLTVV.

This chain connects TRBV19 to TRBJ2-7, with TRBD2 identical over 7 bases. The CDR3 sequence is 14 residues long. Per germline, CDR1 LNHDA and CDR2 SQIVND (reference sequence). V was clipped by 4 bases and J by 3 bases; unmatched bases: 6. The CDR3 nucleotides are TGTGCCAGTAGTACTCGAGCGGGGAACTACGAGCAGTACTTC. This encodes CASSTRAGNYEQYF.

The rearrangement links TRBV6-6 to TRBJ1-6, with D unclear. The ends were cut back, 2 bases at V and 1 base at J, with 6 bases in the middle. This CDR3 region has 15 residues. Germline CDR1 is MNHNY and CDR2 is SVGAGI (reference sequence). The DNA for the CDR3 is TGTGCCAGCAGTTACGACGATTCCTATAATTCACCCCTCCACTTT. Translating gives CASSYDDSYNSPLHF.

The chain joins TRBV10-3 to TRBJ2-1; 11 bases line up with TRBD2. After removal of 6 bases from V and 0 bases from J, the junction contained 4 bases not matched to a gene. The CDR3 is made up of 16 amino acids. The germline CDR1 and CDR2 sequences are ENHRY and SYGVKD. Here the CDR3 reads CAIRASGGSSYNEQFF. The CDR3 DNA sequence: TGTGCCATCAGGGCTAGCGGGGGGAGCTCCTACAATGAGCAGTTCTTC.

This chain joins TRBV18 and TRBJ1-6; D gene ambiguous. Germline values: CDR1 KGHSH, CDR2 LQKENI. The CDR3 loop spans 14 amino acids. V lost 6 bases, J lost 7 bases, and 13 bases lay in between. The CDR3 DNA sequence: TGTGCCAGCTCGCCTCTAATCGGGAATTCACCCCTCCACTTT. Its protein product is CASSPLIGNSPLHF.

The chain has TRBV10-3 and TRBJ2-5; 10 nucleotides agree with TRBD2. The CDR3 is 15 residues long. Germline lookup yields CDR1 ENHRY and CDR2 SYGVKD. V shed 0 bases and J 5 bases; nucleotides not matched to a gene: 3. The CDR3 bases are TGTGCCATCAGTGAGTCAGGTAGCGGGAGGGAGACCCAGTACTTC. This encodes CAISESGSGRETQYF.

The chain links TRBV7-9 to TRBJ2-3, with TRBD2 identical over 11 bases. This CDR3 is built from 15 residues. V was pared by 3 bases and J by 1 base, with 0 bases of the junction left unmatched. Germline loops: CDR1 SEHNR, CDR2 FQNEAQ (reference sequence). In nucleotides, the CDR3 is TGTGCCAGCAGCTTGACTAGCGGGGGCACAGATACGCAGTATTTT. This gives the protein CASSLTSGGTDTQYF.

The chain carries TRBV5-5 and TRBJ1-2, with D hard to call. The CDR3 covers 14 residues. In germline, CDR1 is SGHKS, CDR2 YYEKEE (reference sequence). The V end lost 5 bases, the J end lost 3 bases, and 14 bases lay between the germline ends. CDR3 nucleotide sequence: TGTGCCAGCAGTCTGTCGGGTGGGGACTATGGCTACACCTTC. Amino acid sequence: CASSLSGGDYGYTF. The whole variable domain, remainder taken from reference TRBV5-5 and TRBJ1-2, is DAGVTQSPTHLIKTRGQQVTLRCSPISGHKSVSWYQQVLGQGPQFIFQYYEKEERGRGNFPDRFSARQFPNYSSELNVNALLLGDSALYLCASSLSGGDYGYTFGSGTRLTVV.

The chain employs TRBV28 and TRBJ1-1; 11 bases align to TRBD1. The CDR3 has 14 amino acids. With 5 bases clipped from V and 11 bases from J, the junction kept 10 bases outside the gene matches. CDR1 and CDR2 (germline): MDHEN, SYDVKM. The DNA for the CDR3 is TGTGCCAGCAGTCCCGGGACAGGGGGAATAGGCGCTTTCTTT. This codes for CASSPGTGGIGAFF.

CDR3 protein: CASSTRQDSTEQYF. CDR3 sequence (DNA): TGTGCCAGTAGTACTCGGCAGGATTCTACCGAGCAGTACTTC. The chain combines TRBV19 with TRBJ2-7; D remains unclear. The CDR3 spans 14 residues. Germline values: CDR1 LNHDA, CDR2 SQIVND (reference sequence). Trimming removed 4 bases at V and 6 bases at J, with 16 bases between. Combining the CDR3 with reference TRBV19 and TRBJ2-7 gives the whole variable domain DGGITQSPKYLFRKEGQNVTLSCEQNLNHDAMYWYRQDPGQGLRLIYYSQIVNDFQKGDIAEGYSVSREKKESFPLTVTSAQKNPTAFYLCASSTRQDSTEQYFGPGTRLTVT.

The sample holds one count of this clone. The genes are TRBV5-5 and TRBJ1-2, with TRBD1 as a possible D gene (5 bases). Germline V gene data show CDR1 as SGHKS and CDR2 as YYEKEE (reference sequence). The CDR3 spans 12 residues. Trimming stripped 3 bases from V and 8 bases from J, with 11 bases between. The CDR3 DNA sequence: TGTGCCAGCAGCTGGTCCAGGGAAGGCTACACCTTC. Translating it yields CASSWSREGYTF.

This clone was seen once. CDR3 in amino acids: CASSPAGKTGELFF. CDR3 in DNA: TGTGCCAGCAGCCCCGCAGGAAAGACCGGGGAGCTGTTTTTT. This chain joins TRBV6-5 and TRBJ2-2, with D unresolved. The V end lost 6 bases, the J end lost 5 bases, and 13 bases lay between the germline ends. Looked up from germline, CDR1 is MNHEY and CDR2 is SVGAGI. This CDR3 is 14 amino acids long.

This clone has a single count. The V gene is TRBV12-5, the J gene TRBJ2-7; D may be TRBD2 (6 bases). V was clipped by 9 bases and J by 2 bases, with 17 bases between them. The CDR3 runs 14 residues. CDR1 and CDR2 from the germline V gene are LGHNT and FRNRAP. The CDR3 loop is CARPSGTYPYEQYV. The DNA for the CDR3 is TGTGCTAGACCGTCCGGGACTTACCCCTACGAGCAGTACGTC.

This clone was seen only once. The chain recombines TRBV29-1 with TRBJ2-1; D not resolved. V was shortened by 7 bases and J by 4 bases, with 11 bases between the two germline ends. There are 12 residues in the CDR3. CDR1 is SQVTM and CDR2 is ANQGSEA in the germline V gene. CDR3 sequence: CSATLDYNEQFF. In nucleotides, the CDR3 is TGCAGCGCAACCCTAGATTACAATGAGCAGTTCTTC.

The chain is built from TRBV6-5 and TRBJ2-7; D is unresolved. The CDR3 is 13 residues long. The germline CDR1 and CDR2 sequences are MNHEY and SVGAGI. V was clipped by 6 bases and J by 2 bases, with 11 bases between them. This chain's CDR3 is CASSPPGTYEQYF. CDR3 DNA: TGTGCCAGCAGCCCACCTGGAACCTACGAGCAGTACTTC.

The chain recombines TRBV7-6 with TRBJ1-5; D ambiguous. V was trimmed by 5 bases and J by 4 bases, leaving 12 bases between them. Germline CDR1 and CDR2: SGHVS and FNYEAQ. CDR3 length: 14 residues. CDR3 amino acids: CASSPLAVNQPQHF. The CDR3 bases are TGTGCCAGCAGCCCGCTGGCGGTTAATCAGCCCCAGCATTTT.

The V gene is TRBV28, the J gene TRBJ2-3; D possibly corresponds to TRBD2 (7 bases). Germline V gives CDR1 MDHEN, CDR2 SYDVKM. Between the trimmed V and J ends, which lost 4 bases and 2 bases, there was a span of 19 bases. The CDR3 is made up of 17 amino acids. CDR3 sequence (DNA): TGTGCCAGCAGTTCCATCGAGGGAGGGGGTCCCACAGATACGCAGTATTTT. Translation gives CASSSIEGGGPTDTQYF.

This clone was seen a handful of times. The gene calls are TRBV5-1 and TRBJ1-2, with D tentatively TRBD1 (6 bases). V was clipped by 0 bases and J by 6 bases, with 12 bases between them. CDR3 length: 14 amino acids. CDR1 SGHRS and CDR2 YFSETQ come from the germline V gene. CDR3 sequence (DNA): TGCGCCAGCAGCTTGGCCGGGGGGCGGGATGGCTACACCTTC. This translates into CASSLAGGRDGYTF.

CDR3 protein: CASSPDRDRVSYEQYV. CDR3 nucleotides: TGCGCCAGCAGCCCGGACCGGGACAGGGTCTCCTACGAGCAGTACGTC. This chain connects TRBV5-1 to TRBJ2-7; 9 positions agree with TRBD1. This CDR3 region has 16 residues. V lost 4 bases to trimming and J lost 0 bases; unmatched junction nucleotides: 8. Germline V CDR1 and CDR2: SGHRS, YFSETQ.

V and J are TRBV11-2 and TRBJ1-2; D is ambiguous. The CDR3 has 14 residues. V was trimmed by 1 base and J by 5 bases, leaving 11 bases between them. Germline CDR1 is SGHAT and CDR2 is FQNNGV. DNA of the CDR3: TGTGCCAGCAGCTTAGGCCCGACATTGTATGGCTACACCTTC. Translating it yields CASSLGPTLYGYTF.

The rearrangement uses TRBV6-1 and TRBJ2-5, with D possibly TRBD1 on 6 matching bases. Germline V gene data show CDR1 as MNHNS and CDR2 as SASEGT. The V end was cut by 1 base, the J end by 4 bases, with 13 bases between. This CDR3 contains 15 residues. This CDR3 is CASSEGNRVGETQYF. CDR3 coding DNA: TGTGCCAGCAGTGAAGGGAACAGGGTCGGAGAGACCCAGTACTTC.

The V and J genes are TRBV10-1 and TRBJ1-1; D unclear. V shed 6 bases and J shed 2 bases, with 16 bases lying between them. This CDR3 has 15 amino acids. Germline V gives CDR1 WNHNN, CDR2 SYGVQD (reference sequence). Here the CDR3 reads CASSGQPGVNTEAFF. The CDR3, as DNA: TGCGCCAGCAGCGGGCAGCCTGGGGTAAACACTGAAGCTTTCTTT.